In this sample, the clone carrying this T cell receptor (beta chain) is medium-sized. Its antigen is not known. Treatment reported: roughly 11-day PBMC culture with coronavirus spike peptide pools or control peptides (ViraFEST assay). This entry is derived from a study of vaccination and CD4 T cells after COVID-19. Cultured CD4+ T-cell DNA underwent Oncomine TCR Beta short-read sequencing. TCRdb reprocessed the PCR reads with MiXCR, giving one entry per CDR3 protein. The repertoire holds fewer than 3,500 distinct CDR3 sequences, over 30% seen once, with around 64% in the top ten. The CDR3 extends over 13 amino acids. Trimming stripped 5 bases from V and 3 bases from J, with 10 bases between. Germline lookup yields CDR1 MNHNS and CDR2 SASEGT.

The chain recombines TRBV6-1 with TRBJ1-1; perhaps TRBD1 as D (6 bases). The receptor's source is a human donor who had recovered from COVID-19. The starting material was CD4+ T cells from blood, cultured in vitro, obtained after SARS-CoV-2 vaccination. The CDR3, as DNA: TGTGCCAGCAGTCACAGGGTGGACACTGAAGCTTTCTTT. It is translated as CASSHRVDTEAFF.